This is a list of T cell receptor beta chains from one sample in a study of CD8 T cells in ankylosing spondylitis. Each CDR3 protein is one row after TCRdb ran MiXCR on the 5' RACE reads. The sample has a few hundred thousand distinct CDR3 sequences; roughly a tenth are singletons. The sequenced sample was blood, either unsorted or a sorted T cell fraction (not recorded which). All receptors come from a male donor with ankylosing spondylitis or in good health (not recorded which). The CDR3 runs from the conserved cysteine through the conserved F or W. A D gene is named only where the DNA matches it firmly. Clone size is shown for a subset of rows, as once, few, many or a class of expanded clone.

>15|TRBD1|-|TRBV2|TRBJ1-5
TGTGCCAGCAGCCGGGACAGGCAATCCAATCAGCCCCAGCATTTT
CASSRDRQSNQPQHF
>13|-|many|TRBV7-9|TRBJ1-1
TGTGCCAGCACCCAGACAATTAACACTGAAGCTTTCTTT
CASTQTINTEAFF
>16|TRBD1|many|TRBV6-5|TRBJ2-5
TGTGCCAGCAGTTACGCGACAGGGGTGGGCCAAGAGACCCAGTACTTC
CASSYATGVGQETQYF
>16|TRBD2|many|TRBV10-3|TRBJ2-2
TGTGCCACCCAAATAGCGGGGGCCACGAACACCGGGGAGCTGTTTTTT
CATQIAGATNTGELFF
>13|TRBD1|-|TRBV20-1|TRBJ1-1
TGCAGTGCTAGAGTTGGGGACAGGATCAAAGCTTTCTTT
CSARVGDRIKAFF
>16|-|few|TRBV5-1|TRBJ2-7
TGCGCCAGCAGCTTGTCCTCCGGGGCAGGGGTCAACGAGCAGTACTTC
CASSLSSGAGVNEQYF
>14|-|many|TRBV15|TRBJ1-5
TGTGCCACCAGCAGAGACCGATTCAATCAGCCCCAGCATTTT
CATSRDRFNQPQHF
>12|-|once|TRBV7-9|TRBJ2-7
TGTGCCAGACCACAGGAGGCAAGAGAGCAGTACTTC
CARPQEAREQYF
>15|-|-|TRBV12-5|TRBJ1-2
TGTGCTAGTGGCTACGACATGAAGGGGGGCTATGGCTACACCTTC
CASGYDMKGGYGYTF
>15|-|few|TRBV3-1|TRBJ1-1
TGTGCCAGCAGCCAAGATGTCGGGATTTGGACTGAAGCTTTCTTT
CASSQDVGIWTEAFF
>14|TRBD1|-|TRBV9|TRBJ2-1
TGTGCCAGCAGCGTATGGGACAGATACAATGAGCAGTTCTTC
CASSVWDRYNEQFF
>15|TRBD2|many|TRBV7-2|TRBJ2-7
TGTGCCAGCAGCTTGGGACTAGCGGCCACCTACGAGCAGTACTTC
CASSLGLAATYEQYF
>14|-|many|TRBV6-1|TRBJ1-6
TGTGCCAGCAGTATTAGGGAAAATAGCTCACCCCTCCACTTT
CASSIRENSSPLHF
>17|TRBD1|many|TRBV20-1|TRBJ2-1
TGCAGTGCTAGAGGAGAAGGGGCAGGGGGCCCCTACAATGAGCAGTTCTTC
CSARGEGAGGPYNEQFF
>18|TRBD1|many|TRBV9|TRBJ1-1
TGTGCCAGCAGCGGTCGGGACAGCGGTCTGTCCCTGAACACTGAAGCTTTCTTT
CASSGRDSGLSLNTEAFF
>16|-|many|TRBV20-1|TRBJ2-3
TGCAGTGCTGACTCCTCGGGGGCTTCTAGCACAGATACGCAGTATTTT
CSADSSGASSTDTQYF
>16|-|-|TRBV5-6|TRBJ2-3
TGTGCCAGCAGCTGGAGACTACTTTCTAGCACAGATACGCAGTATTTT
CASSWRLLSSTDTQYF
>14|-|-|TRBV7-2|TRBJ2-7
TGTACCAGCAGCTTAGGGCGGAGCTCCTACGAGCAGTACTTC
CTSSLGRSSYEQYF
>15|-|many|TRBV3-1|TRBJ1-1
TGTGCCAGCAGCCAAGATGTGGGGGCGAACACTGAAGCTTTCTTT
CASSQDVGANTEAFF